This T cell receptor (beta chain) came from a study of cytomegalovirus exposure and HLA in healthy donors. The PCR contained 60 Vbeta and 13 Jbeta primers. Generated by immunoSEQ multiplex PCR, the TCRdb table keeps only in-frame clones and is missing some. The table records roughly 130,000 clones, over 60% of them present only once. The CDR3 has 17 residues. After removal of 3 bases from V and 6 bases from J, the junction contained 14 bases not matched to a gene. The germline V gene has CDR1 SGHRS and CDR2 YFSETQ. This clonotype was obtained from a human donor in good health. The sequenced sample was PBMCs. This sequence joins TRBV5-1 and TRBJ2-1; TRBD2 matches 8 bases. The CDR3 DNA reads as TGCGCCAGCAGCTCGGGCCTAATAGCGGGGATTCCCAATGAGCAGTTCTTC. This codes for CASSSGLIAGIPNEQFF.